This T cell receptor beta chain was documented in a study of blood T cell repertoires in COVID-19. Overall study context: Acute-phase and convalescent COVID-19 samples originated in the United States, Italy and Spain. T cells, B-cell-depleted T cells, or PBMCs provided the cDNA or gDNA that served as material.

This CDR3 comprises 15 residues. Germline V CDR1 and CDR2: LNHNV, YYDKDF (reference sequence). The junction had 7 bases not matched to a gene; V was cut back by 1 base and J by 6 bases. As originally analysed: Amplification with reference gene primers provided the estimates of nucleated cell counts. The table came from immunoSEQ multiplex PCR; TCRdb's copy has only in-frame clones and leaves some out. V, J and clone size are those of that table, while D and trimming were read from the DNA. Here the sample spans about 250,000 clones, roughly 80% being singletons. The V and J genes are TRBV15 and TRBJ1-2; 8 bases align to TRBD1. This TCR was recovered from a woman over 75 with acute or convalescent COVID-19. Sample: peripheral blood. The CDR3 region is CATSRGGQETNGYTF. CDR3 DNA sequence: TGTGCCACCAGCAGAGGGGGACAGGAAACAAATGGCTACACCTTC.